The sequence of this T cell receptor beta chain was determined in a study of T cell repertoires in cytomegalovirus infection. Looking at the study overall: Public TCR beta signatures provided an indication of both CMV infection and a matching HLA type. General study points: The response measured ex vivo was dominated by TCR beta clonotypes (HLA-C-restricted and CMV-specific).

This CDR3 is built from 13 residues. Germline V gene data show CDR1 as SGHTA and CDR2 as FQGTGA. This clonotype was picked up many times. Antigen specificity is unknown. Mismatch with germline at one junction end may stem from a read error. MiXCR, run by TCRdb on the reads, gives a single entry per CDR3 protein. The top ten clones hold 6.5% to 9.5% of a sample with more than 85,000 distinct CDR3 sequences, approximately 17% of them seen once. The origin of this receptor is a human donor in good health (CMV status not recorded). Some clones in this sample may be carry-over from other donors' samples. J is TRBJ1-1 and V is TRBV7-3; D is ambiguous. The specimen was PBMCs. The CDR3 is CASSLTLDTEAFF. CDR3 DNA: TGTGCCAGCAGCCTAACCCTTGACACTGAAGCTTTCTTT.